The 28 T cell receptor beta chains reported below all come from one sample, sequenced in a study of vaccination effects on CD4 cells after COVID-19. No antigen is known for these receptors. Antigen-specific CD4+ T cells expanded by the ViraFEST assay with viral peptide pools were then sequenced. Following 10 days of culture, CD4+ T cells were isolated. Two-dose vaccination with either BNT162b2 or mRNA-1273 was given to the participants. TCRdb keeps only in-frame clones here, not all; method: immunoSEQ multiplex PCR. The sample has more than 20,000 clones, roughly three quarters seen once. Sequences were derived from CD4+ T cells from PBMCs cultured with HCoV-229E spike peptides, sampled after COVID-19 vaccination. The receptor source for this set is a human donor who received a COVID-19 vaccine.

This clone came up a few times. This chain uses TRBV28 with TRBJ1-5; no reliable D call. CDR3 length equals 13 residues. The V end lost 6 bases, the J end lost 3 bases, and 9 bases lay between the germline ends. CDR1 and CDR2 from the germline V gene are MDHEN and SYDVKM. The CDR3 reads CASRAYNNQPQHF. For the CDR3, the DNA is TGTGCCAGCAGGGCTTACAACAATCAGCCCCAGCATTTT.

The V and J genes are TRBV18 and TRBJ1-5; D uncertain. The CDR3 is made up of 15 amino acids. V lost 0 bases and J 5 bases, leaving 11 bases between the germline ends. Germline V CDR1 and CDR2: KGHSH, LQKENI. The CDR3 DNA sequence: TGTGCCAGCTCACCACCGGGTGTTGAAGATCAGCCCCAGCATTTT. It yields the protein CASSPPGVEDQPQHF.

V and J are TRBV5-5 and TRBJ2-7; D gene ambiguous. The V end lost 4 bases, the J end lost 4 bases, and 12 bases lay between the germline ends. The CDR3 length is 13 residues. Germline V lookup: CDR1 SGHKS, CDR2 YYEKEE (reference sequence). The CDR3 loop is CASSLPLGYEQYF. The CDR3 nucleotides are TGTGCCAGCAGCCTCCCCCTGGGGTACGAGCAGTACTTC.

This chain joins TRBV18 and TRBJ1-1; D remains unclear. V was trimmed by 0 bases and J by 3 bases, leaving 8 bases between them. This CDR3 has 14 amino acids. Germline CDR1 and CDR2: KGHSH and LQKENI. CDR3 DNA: TGTGCCAGCTCACCACCAAACGGGGACACTGAAGCTTTCTTT. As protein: CASSPPNGDTEAFF.

CDR3: CASSEGTREAFF. In DNA form, the CDR3 reads TGTGCCAGCAGTGAAGGGACAAGAGAAGCTTTCTTT. The chain employs TRBV2 and TRBJ1-1; maybe TRBD1 (5 bases). Trimming removed 1 base from V and 8 bases from J, with 8 bases in between. From germline, CDR1 is SNHLY and CDR2 FYNNEI. This CDR3 region has 12 residues.

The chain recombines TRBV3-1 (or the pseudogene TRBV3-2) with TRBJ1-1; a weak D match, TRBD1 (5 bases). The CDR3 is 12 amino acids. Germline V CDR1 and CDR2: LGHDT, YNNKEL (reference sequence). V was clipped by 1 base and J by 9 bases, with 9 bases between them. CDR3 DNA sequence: TGTGCCAGCAGCCAAGCCGGGACGAAAGCTTTCTTT. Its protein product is CASSQAGTKAFF.

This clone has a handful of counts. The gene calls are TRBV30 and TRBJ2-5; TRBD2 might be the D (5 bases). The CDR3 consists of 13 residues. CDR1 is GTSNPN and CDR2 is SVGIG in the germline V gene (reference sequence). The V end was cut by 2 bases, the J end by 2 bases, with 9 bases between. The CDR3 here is CAWSRREQETQYF. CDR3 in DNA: TGTGCCTGGAGTCGAAGGGAGCAAGAGACCCAGTACTTC.

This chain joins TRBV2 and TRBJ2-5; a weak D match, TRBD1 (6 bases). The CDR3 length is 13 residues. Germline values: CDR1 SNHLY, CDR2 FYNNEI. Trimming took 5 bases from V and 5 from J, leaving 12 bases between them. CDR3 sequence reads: CASSRGGWETQYF. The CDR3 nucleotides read TGTGCCAGCAGTCGTGGGGGCTGGGAGACCCAGTACTTC. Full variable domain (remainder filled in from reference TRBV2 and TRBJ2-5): EPEVTQTPSHQVTQMGQEVILRCVPISNHLYFYWYRQILGQKVEFLVSFYNNEISEKSEIFDDQFSVERPDGSNFTLKIRSTKLEDSAMYFCASSRGGWETQYFGPGTRLLVL.

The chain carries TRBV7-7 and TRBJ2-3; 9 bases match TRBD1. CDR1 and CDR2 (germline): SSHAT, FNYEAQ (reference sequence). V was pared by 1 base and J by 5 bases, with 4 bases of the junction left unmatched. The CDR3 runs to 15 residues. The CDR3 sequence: CASSLGTGEQDTQYF. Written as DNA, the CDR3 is TGTGCCAGCAGCTTAGGGACAGGGGAACAAGATACGCAGTATTTT.

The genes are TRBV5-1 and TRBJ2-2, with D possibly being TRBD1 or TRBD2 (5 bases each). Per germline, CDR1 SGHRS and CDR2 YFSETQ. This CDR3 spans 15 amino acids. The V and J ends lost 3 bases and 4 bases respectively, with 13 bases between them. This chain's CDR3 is CASSSGPSGTGELFF. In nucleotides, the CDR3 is TGCGCCAGCAGCTCGGGACCGTCGGGCACCGGGGAGCTGTTTTTT.

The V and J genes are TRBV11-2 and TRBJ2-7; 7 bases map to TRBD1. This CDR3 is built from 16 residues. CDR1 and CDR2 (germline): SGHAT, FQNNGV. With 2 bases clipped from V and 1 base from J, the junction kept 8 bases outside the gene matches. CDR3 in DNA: TGTGCCAGCAGCTTAACCGCCGGGACAGCGTCCTACGAGCAGTACTTC. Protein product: CASSLTAGTASYEQYF.

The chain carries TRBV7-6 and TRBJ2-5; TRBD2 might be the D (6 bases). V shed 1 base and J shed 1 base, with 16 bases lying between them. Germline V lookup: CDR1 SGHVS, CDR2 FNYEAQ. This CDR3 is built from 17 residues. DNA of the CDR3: TGTGCCAGCAGCTTAGTGGGGCTAGCGCCTTCCCAAGAGACCCAGTACTTC. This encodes CASSLVGLAPSQETQYF. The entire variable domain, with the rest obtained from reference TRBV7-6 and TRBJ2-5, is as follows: GAGVSQSPRYKVTKRGQDVALRCDPISGHVSLYWYRQALGQGPEFLTYFNYEAQQDKSGLPNDRFSAERPEGSISTLTIQRTEQRDSAMYRCASSLVGLAPSQETQYFGPGTRLLVL.

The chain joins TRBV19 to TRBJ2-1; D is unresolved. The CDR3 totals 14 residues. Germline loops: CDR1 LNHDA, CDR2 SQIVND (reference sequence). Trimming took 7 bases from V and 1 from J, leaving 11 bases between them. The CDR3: CASIAGPSYNEQFF. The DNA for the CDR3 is TGTGCCAGTATAGCCGGGCCATCCTACAATGAGCAGTTCTTC.

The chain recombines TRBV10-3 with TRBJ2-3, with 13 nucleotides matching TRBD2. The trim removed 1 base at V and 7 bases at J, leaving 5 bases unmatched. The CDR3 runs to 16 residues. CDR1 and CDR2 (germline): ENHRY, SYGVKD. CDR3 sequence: CAISELTSGGTNTQYF. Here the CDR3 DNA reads TGTGCCATCAGTGAGTTGACTAGCGGGGGGACAAATACGCAGTATTTT.

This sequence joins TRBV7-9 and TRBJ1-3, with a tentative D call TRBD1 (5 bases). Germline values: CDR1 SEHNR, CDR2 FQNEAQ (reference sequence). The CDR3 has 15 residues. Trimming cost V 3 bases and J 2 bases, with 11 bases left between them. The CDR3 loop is CASSFFIGAGNTIYF. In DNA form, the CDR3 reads TGTGCCAGCAGCTTTTTTATAGGGGCTGGAAACACCATATATTTT.

The CDR3 coding sequence is TGTGCCATCAGCTCAAAATTTCCAGGGGAGTCTCATAATTCACCCCTCCACTTT. Amino acids: CAISSKFPGESHNSPLHF. The gene calls are TRBV10-3 and TRBJ1-6; tentatively, D is TRBD1 (6 bases). In germline, CDR1 is ENHRY, CDR2 SYGVKD. The V end lost 6 bases, the J end lost 5 bases, and 23 bases lay between the germline ends. The CDR3 is made up of 18 amino acids.

In DNA form, the CDR3 reads TGTGCCAGTTCCGCAGTAGCGAACACCGGGGAGCTGTTTTTT. Its translation: CASSAVANTGELFF. This rearrangement joins TRBV6-5 to TRBJ2-2; D not resolved. The CDR3 is 14 amino acids. Trimming pared 9 bases from V and 0 bases from J, leaving 11 bases between. CDR1 and CDR2 (germline): MNHEY, SVGAGI.

The CDR3 reads CASSLEPGSYEQYF. The CDR3, as DNA: TGCGCCAGCAGCTTGGAACCGGGATCCTACGAGCAGTACTTC. This chain links TRBV5-1 with TRBJ2-7, with a tentative D call TRBD2 (5 bases). Germline CDR1 SGHRS, CDR2 YFSETQ. CDR3 length: 14 residues. V was shortened by 0 bases and J by 1 base, with 8 bases between the two germline ends.

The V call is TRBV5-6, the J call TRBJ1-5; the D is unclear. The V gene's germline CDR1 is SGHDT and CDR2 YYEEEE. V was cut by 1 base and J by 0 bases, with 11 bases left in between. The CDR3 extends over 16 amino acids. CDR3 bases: TGTGCCAGCAGCTTGCAGAGCCTATATAGCAATCAGCCCCAGCATTTT. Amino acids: CASSLQSLYSNQPQHF.

CDR3 sequence: CASSGGGTGGYEQYF. CDR3 in DNA: TGTGCCAGCAGTGGAGGTGGGACAGGGGGCTACGAGCAGTACTTC. The rearrangement joins TRBV25-1 to TRBJ2-7, with 11 bases that match TRBD1. The germline gives CDR1 MGHDK, CDR2 SYGVNS. This CDR3 has 15 residues. Trimming cost V 4 bases and J 3 bases; bases outside gene matches: 5.

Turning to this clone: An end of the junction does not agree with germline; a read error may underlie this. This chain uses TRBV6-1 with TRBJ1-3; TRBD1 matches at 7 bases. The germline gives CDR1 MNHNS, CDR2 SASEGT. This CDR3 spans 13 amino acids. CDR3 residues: CASSDPNRDSKHF. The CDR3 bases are TGTGCCAGCAGTGACCCAAACCGGGACAGCAAGCATTTT.

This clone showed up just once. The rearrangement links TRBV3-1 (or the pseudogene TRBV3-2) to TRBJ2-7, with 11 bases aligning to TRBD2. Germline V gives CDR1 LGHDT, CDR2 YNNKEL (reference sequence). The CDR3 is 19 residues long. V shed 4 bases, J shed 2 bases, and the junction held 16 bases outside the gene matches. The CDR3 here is CASSPIPELTSGSTYEQYF. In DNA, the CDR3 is TGTGCCAGCAGCCCCATTCCCGAACTTACTAGCGGGAGTACCTACGAGCAGTACTTC.

CDR3 protein: CASSQMAGAGFSYNSPLHF. Written as DNA, the CDR3 is TGTGCCAGCAGCCAGATGGCCGGGGCAGGGTTCTCCTATAATTCACCCCTCCACTTT. The genes are TRBV14 and TRBJ1-6; D is perhaps TRBD1 (5 bases). The germline V and J ends were trimmed by 3 bases and 0 bases, with 18 bases remaining between them. This CDR3 comprises 19 residues. CDR1 is SGHDN, CDR2 FVKESK, per germline.

The CDR3 DNA follows: TGTGCCAGCAGTTACTCGATCGGATCCGGGGAGCTGTTTTTT. Its protein product is CASSYSIGSGELFF. This chain links TRBV6-5 with TRBJ2-2; D gene ambiguous. In germline, CDR1 is MNHEY, CDR2 SVGAGI. The CDR3 is 14 amino acids. Trimming took 0 bases from V and 6 from J, leaving 8 bases between them.

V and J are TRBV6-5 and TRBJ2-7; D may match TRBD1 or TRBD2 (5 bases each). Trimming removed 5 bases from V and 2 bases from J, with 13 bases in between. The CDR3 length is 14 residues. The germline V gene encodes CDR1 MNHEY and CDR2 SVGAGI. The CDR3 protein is CASSPRDGAYEQYF. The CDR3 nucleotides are TGTGCCAGCAGTCCCCGGGACGGTGCCTACGAGCAGTACTTC.

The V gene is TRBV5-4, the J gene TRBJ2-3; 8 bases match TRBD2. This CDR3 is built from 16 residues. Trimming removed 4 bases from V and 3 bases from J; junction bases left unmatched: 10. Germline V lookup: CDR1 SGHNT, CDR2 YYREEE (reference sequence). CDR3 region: CASSTKPGLGTDTQYF. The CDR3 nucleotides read TGTGCCAGCAGCACCAAACCGGGACTAGGTACAGATACGCAGTATTTT.

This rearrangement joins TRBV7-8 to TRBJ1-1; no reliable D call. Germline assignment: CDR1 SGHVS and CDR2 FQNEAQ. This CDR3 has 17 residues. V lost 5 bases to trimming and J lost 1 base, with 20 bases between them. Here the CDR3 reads CASSPFRVAQRNTEAFF. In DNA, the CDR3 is TGTGCCAGCAGCCCGTTTCGGGTCGCCCAAAGGAACACTGAAGCTTTCTTT.

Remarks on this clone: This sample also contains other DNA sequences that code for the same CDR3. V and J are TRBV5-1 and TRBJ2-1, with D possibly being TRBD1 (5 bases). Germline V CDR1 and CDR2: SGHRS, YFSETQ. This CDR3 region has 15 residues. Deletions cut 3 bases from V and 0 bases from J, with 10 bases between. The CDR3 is CASSSTGDSYNEQFF. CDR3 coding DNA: TGCGCCAGCAGCTCAACAGGTGACTCCTACAATGAGCAGTTCTTC.